One sample yielded the 14 T cell receptor beta chains listed below, sequenced in a study of blood T cell repertoires in COVID-19. Clones were sequenced by immunoSEQ multiplex PCR, and TCRdb holds only the in-frame ones, with some missing. The top ten clones hold less than 8% of a sample with 100,000 to 150,000 clones, over 75% of them seen once. The sequenced sample was peripheral blood. These receptors were obtained from a man in his fifties with acute or convalescent COVID-19.

The J gene is TRBJ2-1, the V gene TRBV30; TRBD2 agrees at 9 bases. The CDR3 contains 11 residues. The junction had 7 bases not matched to a gene; V was cut back by 4 bases and J by 15 bases. Germline values: CDR1 GTSNPN, CDR2 SVGIG (reference sequence). CDR3 loop: CAWTVSGSLFF. The CDR3, as DNA: TGTGCCTGGACTGTTAGCGGGAGCCTGTTCTTC.

This chain joins TRBV20-1 and TRBJ1-2, with TRBD1 matching 10 bases. CDR1 and CDR2 (germline): DFQATT, SNEGSKA (reference sequence). With 3 bases clipped from V and 1 base from J, the junction kept 11 bases outside the gene matches. This CDR3 has 17 amino acids. The CDR3 DNA follows: TGCAGTGCTAGTCCTCGACCCGGGACAGGGGATAACTATGGCTACACCTTC. This gives the protein CSASPRPGTGDNYGYTF.

The V and J genes are TRBV18 and TRBJ2-7; no clear D gene. The CDR3 has 14 residues. Trimming removed 6 bases from V and 1 base from J, with 13 bases in between. The germline CDR1 and CDR2 sequences are KGHSH and LQKENI. The CDR3 here is CASSSAGGSYEQYF. As DNA, the CDR3 is TGTGCCAGCTCTTCGGCCGGCGGTTCCTACGAGCAGTACTTC.

The chain carries TRBV3-1 (or the pseudogene TRBV3-2) and TRBJ2-1; 10 nucleotides agree with TRBD2. Trimming cost V 4 bases and J 6 bases; bases outside gene matches: 9. There are 16 residues in the CDR3. Germline CDR1 is LGHDT and CDR2 is YNNKEL (reference sequence). CDR3 region: CASSRRISGRFNEQFF. CDR3 DNA sequence: TGTGCCAGCAGCCGTCGGATTAGCGGGAGGTTCAATGAGCAGTTCTTC.

This chain links TRBV6-2 or TRBV6-3 with TRBJ1-4; D possibly corresponds to TRBD1 (6 bases). Germline CDR1 MNHEY, CDR2 SVGEGT. CDR3 length: 15 residues. V was shortened by 6 bases and J by 3 bases, with 14 bases between the two germline ends. CDR3 loop: CASSEWGRANEKLFF. As DNA, the CDR3 is TGTGCCAGCAGCGAATGGGGGCGGGCTAATGAAAAACTGTTTTTT.

V is TRBV2 and J is TRBJ2-2; 8 positions match TRBD2. The germline V gene encodes CDR1 SNHLY and CDR2 FYNNEI. The CDR3 extends over 13 amino acids. V lost 7 bases, J lost 5 bases, and 3 bases stayed unmatched. The CDR3 nucleotides are TGTGCCAGCACACTAGCGGTAACCGGGGAGCTGTTTTTT. As protein: CASTLAVTGELFF.

This clone has a single count. The chain is built from TRBV7-8 and TRBJ1-3; D call uncertain. Germline loops: CDR1 SGHVS, CDR2 FQNEAQ. The length of the CDR3 is 18 residues. The V gene lost 0 bases and the J gene lost 0 bases, with 15 bases spanning the gap. The CDR3 sequence is CASSLASLGTSSGNTIYF. As DNA, the CDR3 is TGTGCCAGCAGCTTAGCGTCGCTTGGTACGAGCTCTGGAAACACCATATATTTT. Using reference TRBV7-8 and TRBJ1-3 for the parts outside the CDR3, the full variable domain is GAGVSQSPRYKVAKRGQDVALRCDPISGHVSLFWYQQALGQGPEFLTYFQNEAQLDKSGLPSDRFFAERPEGSVSTLKIQRTQQEDSAVYLCASSLASLGTSSGNTIYFGEGSWLTVV.

This sequence joins TRBV18 and TRBJ2-3, with D possibly TRBD2 on 6 matching bases. Trimming pared 6 bases from V and 5 bases from J, leaving 18 bases between. The CDR3 loop spans 15 amino acids. CDR1 KGHSH and CDR2 LQKENI come from the germline V gene. This chain's CDR3 is CASSGDQLAGDTQYF. The CDR3 region has the DNA TGTGCCAGCTCGGGGGACCAACTAGCAGGAGATACGCAGTATTTT.

The chain recombines TRBV25-1 with TRBJ2-7; D is undetermined. The ends were cut back, 6 bases at V and 2 bases at J, with 11 bases in the middle. The V gene's germline CDR1 is MGHDK and CDR2 SYGVNS. This CDR3 comprises 13 residues. The CDR3 loop reads CASRATSPYEQYF. CDR3 nucleotide sequence: TGTGCCAGCAGGGCGACATCCCCCTACGAGCAGTACTTC.

V gene TRBV6-4 combines with J gene TRBJ2-5; 7 positions agree with TRBD2. The CDR3 sequence is 19 residues long. V dropped 2 bases and J dropped 2; count of bases not matched to a gene: 17. The V gene's germline CDR1 is MRHNA and CDR2 SNTAGT. CDR3 amino acids: CASSDPHRMGGREQETQYF. The DNA of the CDR3 is TGTGCCAGCAGTGACCCCCACCGGATGGGAGGGAGGGAACAAGAGACCCAGTACTTC.

V gene TRBV29-1 combines with J gene TRBJ1-5, with 10 positions matching TRBD1. The CDR3 is 14 amino acids. J was trimmed by 2 bases and V by 6 bases; bases with no gene match: 4. The germline V gene encodes CDR1 SQVTM and CDR2 ANQGSEA. This chain's CDR3 is CSVGTGVGNQPQHF. The CDR3 DNA reads as TGCAGCGTCGGGACAGGGGTGGGCAATCAGCCCCAGCATTTT.

The chain has TRBV2 and TRBJ2-1, with TRBD2 matching 9 bases. This CDR3 is 15 amino acids long. With 4 bases clipped from V and 6 bases from J, the junction kept 7 bases outside the gene matches. CDR1 and CDR2 (germline): SNHLY, FYNNEI. The CDR3 region has the DNA TGTGCCAGCAGTGCAAGAGCGGGAGGCTTCAATGAGCAGTTCTTC. Its translation is CASSARAGGFNEQFF.

The chain couples TRBV7-2 to TRBJ2-7; 11 positions agree with TRBD2. The junction had 6 bases not matched to a gene; V was cut back by 1 base and J by 7 bases. Looked up from germline, CDR1 is SGHTA and CDR2 is FQGNSA. This CDR3 contains 15 residues. CDR3 sequence: CASSLVAGGPEEQYF. CDR3 coding DNA: TGTGCCAGCAGCTTAGTAGCGGGAGGGCCTGAGGAGCAGTACTTC.

The genes are TRBV5-5 and TRBJ2-5; TRBD1 matches 8 bases. The CDR3 has 13 amino acids. The ends lost 5 bases at V and 4 bases at J; junction bases unmatched: 4. Germline V CDR1 and CDR2: SGHKS, YYEKEE (reference sequence). The CDR3 DNA reads TGTGCCAGCAGGGCACAGGGGGTAGAGACCCAGTACTTC. It specifies CASRAQGVETQYF.